This T cell receptor (beta chain) was recovered during a study of identical twins. The CDR3 consists of 10 residues. Germline V gene sequence: CDR1 MNHEY, CDR2 SVGAGI. The V and J ends lost 7 bases and 4 bases respectively, with 4 bases between them. TCRdb used MiXCR to reprocess the 5' RACE reads, holding one entry per CDR3 protein. The repertoire holds some 600,000 distinct CDR3 sequences, with 7.1% as singletons. In addition, the sample was reused for a study of yellow fever vaccine responses in identical twins. That publication notes: Twins' vaccine T cell responses were reported to seem partly convergent and partly personalized.

V usage is TRBV6-5 and J usage is TRBJ1-1; D is ambiguous. This receptor was taken from a young woman in good health. The specimen sequenced was PBMCs. The chain's CDR3 is CASTRTEAFF. The DNA of the CDR3 is TGTGCCAGCACCCGCACTGAAGCTTTCTTT.